This T cell receptor (beta chain) emerged from a study of T cells expressing NK-cell markers. Study-wide points: Expanded clones of NKG2C+ T cells had an unclear HCMV specificity. NKG2C+ dominant clonotype frequencies in a handful of donors were about 1.0-7.0% of CD8+ T cells.

Notes on this clonotype: The antigen is unknown.

This CDR3 spans 14 amino acids. CDR1 is MNHEY and CDR2 is SMNVEV in the germline V gene (reference sequence). The authors made TCR beta cDNA libraries by 5'RACE template switching. This switching added a universal primer site and UMIs. TCRdb re-called the 5' RACE reads and shows each CDR3 protein once, DNA omitted. Here the sample table reports fewer than 400,000 distinct CDR3 sequences. The V call is TRBV27, the J call TRBJ1-5; TCRdb lists TRBD1, though no DNA is available to test this call. Specimen: blood T cells: a sorted CD56 or NKG2C T cell subset, CD4+ or CD8+ T cells, or bulk PBMC T cells (not recorded which). The receptor's source is a man aged 18 to 69 in good health. CDR3 sequence: CASQAWGSNQPQHF.